This T cell receptor beta chain was observed in a study of blood T cell repertoires in COVID-19. Original processing methods: For nucleated cells, counts were estimated from reference gene primer amplification. The protocol was immunoSEQ multiplex PCR, while the TCRdb copy is restricted to in-frame clones and leaves out a portion. V and J calls and clone size come straight from that table; D and trimming were deduced from the DNA. Altogether approximately 470,000 clones are present, roughly 87% being singletons, with the ten largest covering around 0.64%. The V gene's germline CDR1 is SNHLY and CDR2 FYNNEI. The CDR3 length is 12 residues. V was pared by 4 bases and J by 4 bases, with 7 bases between. This study enrolled people aged about 18 to 100 from about two dozen US geographic areas. Either two negative PCRs, clearance, or symptom resolution qualified Cohort 3 donors as recovered.

The receptor's source is a woman aged 18-35 years who had recovered from COVID-19. The sample comprised PBMCs or T cells enriched from blood (not recorded which). The chain is built from TRBV2 and TRBJ2-5, with D maybe TRBD1 (5 bases). The CDR3: CASSAQGETQYF. The CDR3 DNA reads as TGTGCCAGCAGTGCGCAGGGAGAGACCCAGTACTTC.